This T cell receptor beta chain was profiled in a study of beta chain features in type 1 diabetes. Germline V gives CDR1 MNHEY, CDR2 SMNVEV (reference sequence). The CDR3 totals 14 residues. The V gene end was trimmed by 0 bases and the J gene end by 4 bases; junction bases not matched to a gene: 2. Investigators reverse transcribed all isolated RNA, so they sequenced expressed TCRB transcripts. Sequencing was performed with immunoSEQ multiplex PCR; in TCRdb, only in-frame clones are kept and a portion is missing. This repertoire shows around 140,000 clones, about 10% found once; its top ten account for under 1.5%.

The receptor's source is a man aged 18 to 29 in good health. The sequenced sample was naive CD4+ T cells from blood. The J gene is TRBJ1-2, the V gene TRBV27; 7 bases are a match to TRBD1. CDR3 coding DNA: TGTGCCAGCAGTTTATCGGGGACAGTCTATGGCTACACCTTC. Amino acid sequence: CASSLSGTVYGYTF.